These 19 T cell receptor beta chains were all obtained from the same sample, sequenced in a study of glioma-infiltrating T cells after dendritic cell vaccination. This table comes from immunoSEQ multiplex PCR, and its TCRdb copy is limited to in-frame clones, with some not included. The sample contains about 64,000 clones, 86% of which appear only once. Documented time point: after dendritic cell vaccination, including at tumor progression/relapse. Specimen: blood, collected after dendritic cell vaccination. Every receptor here comes from a human donor with glioblastoma.

This clone came up once. The V gene is TRBV9, the J gene TRBJ2-2; D is possibly TRBD2 (5 bases). Between the trimmed V and J ends, which lost 2 bases and 7 bases, there was a span of 12 bases. This CDR3 has 14 residues. The germline gives CDR1 SGDLS, CDR2 YYNGEE. CDR3 coding DNA: TGTGCCAGCAGCGTTACCGGGGTAGGCGGGGAGCTGTTTTTT. This codes for CASSVTGVGGELFF.

The count of this clone is one. V usage is TRBV2 and J usage is TRBJ1-6; D not resolved. The germline V and J ends were trimmed by 0 bases and 5 bases, with 8 bases remaining between them. The CDR3 length is 15 residues. Germline CDR1 and CDR2: SNHLY and FYNNEI. The CDR3 DNA follows: TGTGCCAGCAGTGAAGCGCGCGGAAATAATTCACCCCTCCACTTT. Translated: CASSEARGNNSPLHF.

The chain carries TRBV5-4 and TRBJ2-7, with 12 nucleotides matching TRBD2. The CDR3 extends over 16 amino acids. Germline V gives CDR1 SGHNT, CDR2 YYREEE (reference sequence). Trimming at V came to 4 bases and at J to 0 bases, leaving 5 bases not matched to a gene. Here the CDR3 reads CASSPGLAGSSYEQYF. The CDR3 DNA sequence: TGTGCCAGCAGCCCTGGACTAGCGGGAAGCTCCTACGAGCAGTACTTC.

The rearrangement links TRBV5-1 to TRBJ2-7; 8 nucleotides match TRBD2. Unmatched junction bases numbered 6, after V lost 2 bases and J lost 2 bases. The CDR3 is made up of 15 amino acids. Germline V gene data show CDR1 as SGHRS and CDR2 as YFSETQ. The CDR3 nucleotides are TGCGCCAGCAGCTTAACGGGAGGGGAGGCCTACGAGCAGTACTTC. Translation gives CASSLTGGEAYEQYF.

V and J are TRBV19 and TRBJ1-5; 7 bases line up with TRBD1. The germline V gene has CDR1 LNHDA and CDR2 SQIVND (reference sequence). V was pared by 4 bases and J by 0 bases, with 3 bases of the junction left unmatched. The CDR3 sequence is 15 residues long. In nucleotides, the CDR3 is TGTGCCAGTAGTAAAGAGGGGGCTAGCAATCAGCCCCAGCATTTT. It translates to CASSKEGASNQPQHF.

This clone was seen once. The V call is TRBV5-1, the J call TRBJ2-5; 11 positions match TRBD2. Germline trimming cut 1 base from V and 5 bases from J; bases unmatched to any gene: 19. Germline CDR1 and CDR2: SGHRS and YFSETQ. This CDR3 is 20 amino acids long. The CDR3: CASSLTLTGTSGLYRETQYF. The CDR3 bases are TGCGCCAGCAGCTTGACCTTGACCGGGACTAGCGGACTATATCGGGAGACCCAGTACTTC.

V gene TRBV7-9 combines with J gene TRBJ1-2; unclear D gene. This CDR3 is 16 amino acids long. Germline CDR1 and CDR2: SEHNR and FQNEAQ (reference sequence). The V gene lost 5 bases and the J gene lost 1 base, with 17 bases spanning the gap. In DNA, the CDR3 is TGTGCCAGCAGCCCCCCCGAGAGATACTATAACTATGGCTACACCTTC. This codes for CASSPPERYYNYGYTF.

The chain carries TRBV7-8 and TRBJ2-2; 11 bases fit TRBD2. CDR1 and CDR2 (germline): SGHVS, FQNEAQ. The trim removed 2 bases at V and 0 bases at J, leaving 11 bases unmatched. The CDR3 is 20 amino acids. CDR3 nucleotide sequence: TGTGCCAGCAGCTTAAGGTTTAAGACTAGCGGGATCGCGAACACCGGGGAGCTGTTTTTT. Translating gives CASSLRFKTSGIANTGELFF.

The chain carries TRBV25-1 and TRBJ2-7; no clear D gene. V was trimmed by 10 bases and J by 0 bases, leaving 16 bases between them. The CDR3 sequence is 14 residues long. From germline, CDR1 is MGHDK and CDR2 SYGVNS. CDR3 sequence (DNA): TGTGCCACCACGAGCATATCTGCCTCCTACGAGCAGTACTTC. Its translation: CATTSISASYEQYF.

The V call is TRBV5-6, the J call TRBJ1-5; the match to TRBD1 covers 7 bases. The V gene end was trimmed by 2 bases and the J gene end by 6 bases; junction bases not matched to a gene: 5. Germline values: CDR1 SGHDT, CDR2 YYEEEE. The CDR3 runs 14 residues. The CDR3 DNA is TGTGCCAGCAGCTTACAGGGGAGTGGTCAGCCCCAGCATTTT. Encoded protein: CASSLQGSGQPQHF. The full variable domain, its missing parts supplied by reference TRBV5-6 and TRBJ1-5, is DAGVTQSPTHLIKTRGQQVTLRCSPKSGHDTVSWYQQALGQGPQFIFQYYEEEERQRGNFPDRFSGHQFPNYSSELNVNALLLGDSALYLCASSLQGSGQPQHFGDGTRLSIL.

The chain couples TRBV6-5 to TRBJ1-1; possibly TRBD1 for D (5 bases). V dropped 6 bases and J dropped 1 base, with 9 bases sitting between them. The germline gives CDR1 MNHEY, CDR2 SVGAGI. The CDR3 runs 13 residues. This chain's CDR3 is CASSQGENTEAFF. The DNA of the CDR3 is TGTGCCAGCAGCCAAGGGGAGAACACTGAAGCTTTCTTT.

This rearrangement joins TRBV2 to TRBJ2-3; TRBD2 matches at 8 bases. This CDR3 has 17 amino acids. J lost 2 bases, V lost 3 bases, and 10 bases had no gene match. From germline, CDR1 is SNHLY and CDR2 FYNNEI. The CDR3 here is CASSERLRGDFTDTQYF. CDR3 DNA: TGTGCCAGCAGTGAGAGGTTGCGGGGGGATTTCACAGATACGCAGTATTTT.

The V gene is TRBV10-3, the J gene TRBJ1-1, with D unresolved. The germline gives CDR1 ENHRY, CDR2 SYGVKD. The CDR3 loop spans 13 amino acids. Trimming left V 6 bases short and J 0 bases short, with 8 bases between. CDR3 loop: CAIRSQMNTEAFF. The CDR3 region has the DNA TGTGCCATCAGGTCACAGATGAACACTGAAGCTTTCTTT.

The chain employs TRBV4-1 and TRBJ2-2; D is perhaps TRBD2 (6 bases). The CDR3 runs to 14 residues. Trimming stripped 3 bases from V and 6 bases from J, with 11 bases between. Germline V gene sequence: CDR1 MGHRA, CDR2 YSYEKL. In nucleotides, the CDR3 is TGCGCCAGCAGCCAGGTTGGAGGGGCCGGGGAGCTGTTTTTT. It specifies CASSQVGGAGELFF.

The chain employs TRBV21-1 and TRBJ2-3; TRBD2, the table's D call, was not compared with the DNA. TRBV21-1 is assigned pseudogene status. CDR3 length: 11 amino acids. CDR3 nucleotide sequence: TGTGCCAGCAAGGGGCGGGAGGCGCAGTATTTT. As protein: CASKGREAQYF.

V usage is TRBV19 and J usage is TRBJ1-5; D is undetermined. CDR1 and CDR2 (germline): LNHDA, SQIVND (reference sequence). CDR3 size: 17 residues. V was clipped by 7 bases and J by 7 bases, with 26 bases between them. The CDR3 reads CASMSGRWASPAQPQHF. The CDR3 region has the DNA TGTGCCAGTATGAGTGGTCGATGGGCTTCCCCGGCCCAGCCCCAGCATTTT. Full variable domain (rest looked up from reference TRBV19 and TRBJ1-5): DGGITQSPKYLFRKEGQNVTLSCEQNLNHDAMYWYRQDPGQGLRLIYYSQIVNDFQKGDIAEGYSVSREKKESFPLTVTSAQKNPTAFYLCASMSGRWASPAQPQHFGDGTRLSIL.

The rearrangement joins TRBV7-6 to TRBJ2-7; maybe TRBD2 (5 bases). CDR1 SGHVS and CDR2 FNYEAQ come from the germline V gene. This CDR3 has 14 amino acids. The V end lost 5 bases, the J end lost 5 bases, and 16 bases lay between the germline ends. CDR3 sequence (DNA): TGTGCCAGCAGCCTCGGGGAGAGATCCAACGAGCAGTACTTC. The encoded protein is CASSLGERSNEQYF.

The chain carries TRBV7-3 and TRBJ1-2; D not resolved. V dropped 5 bases and J dropped 8 bases, with 15 bases sitting between them. CDR1 and CDR2 (germline): SGHTA, FQGTGA. The CDR3 totals 13 residues. CDR3 sequence reads: CASSPTPGGGYTF. DNA for the CDR3: TGTGCCAGCAGCCCGACCCCAGGCGGGGGCTACACCTTC.

The CDR3 nucleotides read TGTGCCAGCAGCCAAGACCAATTACTGGCGGGTCTGACGGATACGCAGTATTTT. Residues: CASSQDQLLAGLTDTQYF. This chain joins TRBV14 and TRBJ2-3, with a weak D call TRBD2 (5 bases). V was pared by 0 bases and J by 6 bases, with 22 bases between. The V gene's germline CDR1 is SGHDN and CDR2 FVKESK. CDR3 size: 18 residues.